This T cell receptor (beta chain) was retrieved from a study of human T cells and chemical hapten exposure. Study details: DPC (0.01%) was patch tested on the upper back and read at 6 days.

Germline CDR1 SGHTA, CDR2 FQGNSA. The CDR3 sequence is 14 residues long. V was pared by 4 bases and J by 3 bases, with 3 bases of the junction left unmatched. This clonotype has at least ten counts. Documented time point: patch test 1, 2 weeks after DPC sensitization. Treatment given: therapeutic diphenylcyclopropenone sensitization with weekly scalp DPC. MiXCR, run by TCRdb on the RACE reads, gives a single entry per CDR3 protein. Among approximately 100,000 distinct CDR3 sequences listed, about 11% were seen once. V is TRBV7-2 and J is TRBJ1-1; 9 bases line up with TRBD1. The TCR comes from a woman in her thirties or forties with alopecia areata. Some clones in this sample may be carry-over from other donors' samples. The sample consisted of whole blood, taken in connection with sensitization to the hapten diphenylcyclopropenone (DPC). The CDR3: CASSSDRGDTEAFF. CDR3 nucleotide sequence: TGTGCCAGCAGCTCCGACAGGGGGGACACTGAAGCTTTCTTT.